The rows below give T cell receptor beta chains drawn from one sample of a study of T cell changes during pregnancy in multiple sclerosis. Clones were read by immunoSEQ multiplex PCR, and TCRdb kept only the in-frame ones, dropping some. The sample lists 45,000 to 60,000 clones, around 90% occurring once. The sample consisted of peripheral blood, taken after pregnancy. Receptor source: a female donor in good health, enrolled as a control in a pregnancy study. Both conserved end residues are part of each CDR3. The D gene is left open where the match is weak. Expanded clones are given a class, and other clones once, few, many or no size at all.

13	TRBV5-1	NA	TRBJ1-2	NA	TGCGCCAGCAGCTTGGCCGGGGTCTATGGCTACACCTTC	CASSLAGVYGYTF
13	TRBV6-5	NA	TRBJ1-1	TRBD1	TGTGCCAGCCGACAGGGATTTGGCACTGAAGCTTTCTTT	CASRQGFGTEAFF
18	TRBV4-1	NA	TRBJ2-7	TRBD2	TGCGCCAGCAGCCCTTACCAGGGGCTAGCGGGGGCTTACTACGAGCAGTACTTC	CASSPYQGLAGAYYEQYF
15	TRBV7-2	NA	TRBJ1-1	NA	TGTGCCAGCAGCGGGGGAGGGGGGGTTAGGACTGAAGCTTTCTTT	CASSGGGGVRTEAFF
17	TRBV15	NA	TRBJ2-3	TRBD1	TGTGCCACCAGCACTTTGCCACCGGGACAGGGATTAGATACGCAGTATTTT	CATSTLPPGQGLDTQYF
20	TRBV27	NA	TRBJ1-1	TRBD1	TGTGCCAGCAGTTTAGTACAGGGAAGTGCGTGGGAGGGACAGGGGACTGAAGCTTTCTTT	CASSLVQGSAWEGQGTEAFF
15	TRBV6-5	NA	TRBJ2-7	TRBD2	TGTGCCAGCAGTTCAATCCAGACTAGCGGGAACGAGCAGTACTTC	CASSSIQTSGNEQYF
16	TRBV14	NA	TRBJ2-5	NA	TGTGCCAGCAGCCAACGACGGCGGGCCCGCCAAGAGACCCAGTACTTC	CASSQRRRARQETQYF
14	TRBV7-9	NA	TRBJ2-3	NA	TGTGCCAGCAGCTTCCGGTCTCGCACAGATACGCAGTATTTT	CASSFRSRTDTQYF
13	TRBV11-3	NA	TRBJ1-1	NA	TGTGCCAGCAGCCAGGACAGGAACACTGAAGCTTTCTTT	CASSQDRNTEAFF
15	TRBV6-5	NA	TRBJ2-3	NA	TGTGCCAGCAGTTTTACCGGGGTTACCACAGATACGCAGTATTTT	CASSFTGVTTDTQYF
14	TRBV28	NA	TRBJ2-3	NA	TGTGCCAGCAGGGTCTCGGGGGGCGAGGATACGCAGTATTTT	CASRVSGGEDTQYF
13	TRBV15	NA	TRBJ2-7	NA	TGTGCCACCAGCAGAGATCAGTCCTACGAGCAGTACTTC	CATSRDQSYEQYF
14	TRBV19	NA	TRBJ1-1	NA	TGTGCCAGTACCCGTGCAGGGGCGCGGACTGAAGCTTTCTTT	CASTRAGARTEAFF
13	TRBV6-6	NA	TRBJ1-4	NA	TGTGCCAGCAGTTACCAGTCTAATGAAAAACTGTTTTTT	CASSYQSNEKLFF
13	TRBV18	NA	TRBJ2-7	NA	TGTGCCAGCTCACCAGAAGCCTCCTACGAGCAGTACTTC	CASSPEASYEQYF
16	TRBV9	once	TRBJ2-5	TRBD2	TGTGCCAGCAGCCCGGGGATTAGCGGGTTTCAAGAGACCCAGTACTTC	CASSPGISGFQETQYF
14	TRBV2	NA	TRBJ1-2	NA	TGTGCCAGCAGTGAACCGGGGATCGGTGGTGGCTACACCTTC	CASSEPGIGGGYTF
15	TRBV10-2	NA	TRBJ2-2	NA	TGCGCCAGCAGTGAGACCTTGCAGGGAACCGGGGAGCTGTTTTTT	CASSETLQGTGELFF
20	TRBV30	NA	TRBJ2-7	TRBD1	TGTGCCTGGGCTGAAGACCTGCGGGACAGGGGCCTCGCCTTAACCTACGAGCAGTACTTC	CAWAEDLRDRGLALTYEQYF
14	TRBV19	NA	TRBJ2-2	NA	TGTGCCACCCGAGAGTTACCGAACACCGGGGAGCTGTTTTTT	CATRELPNTGELFF
15	TRBV7-2	NA	TRBJ2-5	TRBD1	TGTGCCAGCAGCTCCGCGGGACAGGGGAAAGAGACCCAGTACTTC	CASSSAGQGKETQYF
15	TRBV28	NA	TRBJ1-4	NA	TGTGCCAGCAGTTTAGCGGGGTTCTATAATGAAAAACTGTTTTTT	CASSLAGFYNEKLFF
15	TRBV10-3	NA	TRBJ2-5	TRBD2	TGTGCCATCAGTGACCCGACTAGCGGGGGAGAGACCCAGTACTTC	CAISDPTSGGETQYF
16	TRBV11-2	NA	TRBJ1-2	TRBD1	TGTGCCAGCATGGGCACCCTACAGGGGGCGGGATATGGCTACACCTTC	CASMGTLQGAGYGYTF
12	TRBV19	NA	TRBJ2-1	NA	TGTGCCAGTAGTTTCCTCTACAATGAGCAGTTCTTC	CASSFLYNEQFF
16	TRBV10-2	once	TRBJ2-7	TRBD2	TGCGCCAGCAGTGAGTCAGGGTCTGTAGCGGGCTACGAGCAGTACTTC	CASSESGSVAGYEQYF
14	TRBV29-1	NA	TRBJ2-4	NA	TGCAGCGTTTTAGTGTCGGGAACCAAAAACATTCAGTACTTC	CSVLVSGTKNIQYF
17	TRBV7-2	NA	TRBJ2-3	TRBD2	TGTGCCAGCAGCTTAGTAGGGACTAGCGGCAGCACAGATACGCAGTATTTT	CASSLVGTSGSTDTQYF
18	TRBV28	NA	TRBJ2-1	NA	TGTGCCAGCAGTTTACCCTTGGGGAGTCCCGCGAGCTACAATGAGCAGTTCTTC	CASSLPLGSPASYNEQFF
16	TRBV7-7	NA	TRBJ2-1	TRBD1	TGTGCCAGCAGCCTCGCCGGGACAGGGGGGCGCAATGAGCAGTTCTTC	CASSLAGTGGRNEQFF
14	TRBV19	NA	TRBJ1-2	NA	TGTGCCAGTAGTGCCCAGGGGCATAACTATGGCTACACCTTC	CASSAQGHNYGYTF
17	TRBV4-1	NA	TRBJ1-5	TRBD1	TGCGCCAGCAGCCAAGATTGGGACAGGGGCGTCAATCAGCCCCAGCATTTT	CASSQDWDRGVNQPQHF
16	TRBV18	NA	TRBJ2-2	TRBD1	TGTGCCAGCTCACCAGCGGGACAGGGTTCAACCGGGGAGCTGTTTTTT	CASSPAGQGSTGELFF
14	TRBV5-8	NA	TRBJ1-1	TRBD1	TGTGCCAGCAGCGGGGGACAGGTAGGAGCTGAAGCTTTCTTT	CASSGGQVGAEAFF
15	TRBV9	NA	TRBJ2-1	TRBD2	TGTGCCAGCAGCGAGGGGAGCGGGAGGGTTAATGAGCAGTTCTTC	CASSEGSGRVNEQFF
13	TRBV10-3	NA	TRBJ1-1	TRBD1	TGTGCCATCACCCGGGACAGGGGAACTGAAGCTTTCTTT	CAITRDRGTEAFF
15	TRBV19	NA	TRBJ2-7	NA	TGTGCCAGTAGTATAGAATTAGGGAGCTCCTACGAGCAGTACTTC	CASSIELGSSYEQYF
15	TRBV5-6	NA	TRBJ1-3	NA	TGTGCCAGCAGCTCTAGGGGGGGACTTGGAAACACCATATATTTT	CASSSRGGLGNTIYF
13	TRBV28	once	TRBJ1-3	NA	TGTGCCAGCAGTTTATATGGCGGTAACACCATATATTTT	CASSLYGGNTIYF
15	TRBV2	once	TRBJ2-6	NA	TGTGCCAGCAGCAACTCCGCTCCTGGGGCCAACGTCCTGACTTTC	CASSNSAPGANVLTF
15	TRBV6-5	NA	TRBJ2-7	TRBD1	TGTGCCAGCAGTTACCTGGGACAGACCACCTACGAGCAGTACTTC	CASSYLGQTTYEQYF
16	TRBV28	NA	TRBJ1-2	TRBD1	TGTGCCAGCAGCCTCCCGGGCCAGGGGGTTGCGGGCGGCTACACCTTC	CASSLPGQGVAGGYTF
14	TRBV2	NA	TRBJ2-7	TRBD2	TGTGCCAGCAGGAAGGGACTACCCCCCTACGAGCAGTACTTC	CASRKGLPPYEQYF
15	TRBV10-2	NA	TRBJ2-1	TRBD2	TGCGCCAGCAGTGGAACTAGCGGGAGTCTACGTAGGAGGTTCTTC	CASSGTSGSLRRRFF
14	TRBV18	NA	TRBJ2-3	TRBD2	TGTGCCAGCTCCCGAGGGAGGGAGGCAGATACGCAGTATTTT	CASSRGREADTQYF
15	TRBV10-1	NA	TRBJ2-7	NA	TGCGCCAGCAGTGAGTCTGCTAGCCCTACCTACGAGCAGTACTTC	CASSESASPTYEQYF
21	TRBV4-1	NA	TRBJ1-1	TRBD1	TGCGCCAGCAGCCAAGATCGGGGACAGGGGATGGTATTTTACTTGGACACTGAAGCTTTCTTT	CASSQDRGQGMVFYLDTEAFF
15	TRBV2	once	TRBJ2-5	TRBD1	TGTGCCAGCAGTGAAGAAGGCAGGGGGCAAGAGACCCAGTACTTC	CASSEEGRGQETQYF
13	TRBV29-1	few	TRBJ1-1	NA	TGCAGCGTTCAGGGGCCCATGAACACTGAAGCTTTCTTT	CSVQGPMNTEAFF
16	TRBV15	few	TRBJ1-5	NA	TGTGCCACCAGCAGAGATGGCAGGGATAGCAATCAGCCCCAGCATTTT	CATSRDGRDSNQPQHF
16	TRBV15	NA	TRBJ1-2	TRBD1	TGTGCCACCAGCAGAGCGGGGACAGGGAATAACTATGGCTACACCTTC	CATSRAGTGNNYGYTF
14	TRBV10-3	few	TRBJ1-1	NA	TGTGCCATCGGATCGGGCTGGAGGGACACTGAAGCTTTCTTT	CAIGSGWRDTEAFF
15	TRBV19	NA	TRBJ2-1	TRBD2	TGTGCCAGTAGTTTATCTAGCGGGCCCCACAATGAGCAGTTCTTC	CASSLSSGPHNEQFF
14	TRBV25-1	NA	TRBJ2-5	TRBD1	TGTGCCAGCAGTCAACAGGGGGCGGAGGAGACCCAGTACTTC	CASSQQGAEETQYF
19	TRBV7-8	NA	TRBJ2-1	TRBD2	TGTGCCAGCAGCCACCCCCCCGGACTAGCGGGAAGCTCCTACAATGAGCAGTTCTTC	CASSHPPGLAGSSYNEQFF